This T cell receptor beta chain was recorded in a study of monozygotic twins with inflammatory bowel disease. For each CDR3 protein, TCRdb gives one entry from its re-call of the 5' RACE reads, without DNA. The sample features nearly 450,000 distinct CDR3 sequences, with more than 2% in its top ten. This clonotype is medium-sized (0.01 to 0.1%) by frequency. Germline V CDR1 and CDR2: SGHTA, FQGNSA. The CDR3 is 11 amino acids. The rearrangement joins TRBV7-2 to TRBJ2-5. Sequenced material: blood. The sequence was collected from a human donor with ulcerative colitis or Crohn's disease, or a healthy co-twin of an affected twin (not recorded which). CDR3 in amino acids: CASSFQETQYF.